This TCR beta chain was captured in a study of blood T cells in healthy people across ages. Through a sample-barcoded 5' primer and a J-beta primer mix, a second PCR was run for 7 to 11 cycles. A single record per CDR3 protein comes from TCRdb applying MiXCR to the 5' RACE reads. The sample has some 550,000 distinct CDR3 sequences; roughly 48% are singletons. This clonotype turned up a few times. In each sample, at least 7 million PBMCs were isolated. Samples each yielded at least 5.5 micrograms of total RNA. The ends lost 4 bases at V and 2 bases at J; junction bases unmatched: 5. The germline gives CDR1 SGHTA, CDR2 FQGNSA. The length of the CDR3 is 14 residues.

The receptor was derived from a man older than 75 in good health. V gene TRBV7-2 combines with J gene TRBJ2-7, with TRBD1 matching 7 bases. Material: blood. The CDR3 DNA reads as TGTGCCAGCAGCTACCGACAGGGACCCTACGAGCAGTACTTC. Its protein product is CASSYRQGPYEQYF.